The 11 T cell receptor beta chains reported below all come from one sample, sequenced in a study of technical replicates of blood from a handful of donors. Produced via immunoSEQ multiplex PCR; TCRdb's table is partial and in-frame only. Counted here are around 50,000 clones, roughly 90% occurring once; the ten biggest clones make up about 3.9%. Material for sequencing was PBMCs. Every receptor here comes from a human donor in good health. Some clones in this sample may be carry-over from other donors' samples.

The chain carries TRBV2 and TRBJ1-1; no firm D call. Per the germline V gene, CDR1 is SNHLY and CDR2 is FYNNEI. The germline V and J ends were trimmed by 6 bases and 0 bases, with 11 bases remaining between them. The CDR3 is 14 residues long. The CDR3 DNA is TGTGCCAGCAGGGTCTACAGCATGAACACTGAAGCTTTCTTT. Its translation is CASRVYSMNTEAFF.

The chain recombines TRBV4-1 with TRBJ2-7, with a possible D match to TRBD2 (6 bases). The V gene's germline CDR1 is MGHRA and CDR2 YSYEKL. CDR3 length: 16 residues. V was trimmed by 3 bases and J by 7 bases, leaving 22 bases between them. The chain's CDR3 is CASSQSTSSSFYEQYF. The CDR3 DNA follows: TGCGCCAGCAGCCAGTCAACTAGCTCGTCCTTTTATGAGCAGTACTTC.

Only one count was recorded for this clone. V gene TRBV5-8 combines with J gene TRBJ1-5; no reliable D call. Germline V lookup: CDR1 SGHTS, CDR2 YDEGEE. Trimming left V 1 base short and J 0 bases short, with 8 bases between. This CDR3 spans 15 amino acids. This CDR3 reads CASSLFGVSNQPQHF. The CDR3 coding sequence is TGTGCCAGCAGCTTGTTCGGGGTTAGCAATCAGCCCCAGCATTTT.

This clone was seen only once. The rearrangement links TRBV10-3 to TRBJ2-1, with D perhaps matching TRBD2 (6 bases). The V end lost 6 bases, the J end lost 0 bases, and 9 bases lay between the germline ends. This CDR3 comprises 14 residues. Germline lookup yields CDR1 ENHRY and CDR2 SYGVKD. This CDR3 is CAISGGSSYNEQFF. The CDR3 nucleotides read TGTGCCATCAGCGGGGGAAGCTCCTACAATGAGCAGTTCTTC.

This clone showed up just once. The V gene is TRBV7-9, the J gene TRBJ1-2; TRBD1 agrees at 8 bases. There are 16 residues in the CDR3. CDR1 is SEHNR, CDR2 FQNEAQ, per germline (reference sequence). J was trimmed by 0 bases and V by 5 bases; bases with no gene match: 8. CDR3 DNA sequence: TGTGCCAGCAGCCTCGGACAGGGACCTTCTAACTATGGCTACACCTTC. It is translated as CASSLGQGPSNYGYTF.

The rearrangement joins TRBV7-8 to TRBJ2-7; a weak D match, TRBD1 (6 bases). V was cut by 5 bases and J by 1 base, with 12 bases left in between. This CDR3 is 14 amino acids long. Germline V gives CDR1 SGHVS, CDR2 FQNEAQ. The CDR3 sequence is CASSAVTGSYEQYF. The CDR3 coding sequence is TGTGCCAGCAGCGCCGTGACAGGTTCCTACGAGCAGTACTTC.

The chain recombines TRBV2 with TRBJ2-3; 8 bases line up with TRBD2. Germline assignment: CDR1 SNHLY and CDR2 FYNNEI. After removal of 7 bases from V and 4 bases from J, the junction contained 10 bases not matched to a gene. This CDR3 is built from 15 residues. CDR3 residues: CASILTSAAPDTQYF. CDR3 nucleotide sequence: TGTGCCAGCATTCTGACTAGCGCTGCTCCAGATACGCAGTATTTT.

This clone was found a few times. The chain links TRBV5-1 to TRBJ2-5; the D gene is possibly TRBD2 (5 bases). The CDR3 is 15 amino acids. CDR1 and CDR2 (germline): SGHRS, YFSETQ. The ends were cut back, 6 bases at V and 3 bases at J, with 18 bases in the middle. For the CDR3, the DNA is TGCGCCAGCACCATCCCCTCGCCGGGGAAAGAGACCCAGTACTTC. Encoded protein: CASTIPSPGKETQYF.

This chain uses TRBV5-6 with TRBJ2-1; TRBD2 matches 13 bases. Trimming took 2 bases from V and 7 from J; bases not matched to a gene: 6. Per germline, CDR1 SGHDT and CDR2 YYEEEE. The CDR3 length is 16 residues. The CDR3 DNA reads TGTGCCAGCAGCTTTACCGGGACTAGCGGGACTAATGAGCAGTTCTTC. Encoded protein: CASSFTGTSGTNEQFF.

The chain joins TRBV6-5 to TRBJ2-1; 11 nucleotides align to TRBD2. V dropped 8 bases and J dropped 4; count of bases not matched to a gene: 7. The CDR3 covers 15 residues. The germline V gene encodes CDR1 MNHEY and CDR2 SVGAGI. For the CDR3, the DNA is TGTGCCAGCGGGTTCCTAGCGGGGGGTTACAATGAGCAGTTCTTC. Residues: CASGFLAGGYNEQFF.

As DNA, the CDR3 is TGTGCCAGCAGGGCAACAGGGACAAACTATGGCTACACCTTC. The encoded protein is CASRATGTNYGYTF. The V and J genes are TRBV25-1 and TRBJ1-2; TRBD1 is a possible D gene (6 bases). This CDR3 has 14 amino acids. CDR1 is MGHDK, CDR2 SYGVNS, per germline. The V end lost 6 bases, the J end lost 2 bases, and 13 bases lay between the germline ends.